One sample yielded the 28 T cell receptor beta chains listed below, sequenced in a study of blood T cell repertoires in COVID-19. Clones were read by immunoSEQ multiplex PCR, and TCRdb kept only the in-frame ones, dropping some. The sample lists 130,000 to 150,000 clones; 80% to 90% were seen once. Sequences were obtained from peripheral blood. These receptors were taken from a woman between 40 and 50 years old with acute or convalescent COVID-19.

The chain joins TRBV25-1 to TRBJ2-7, with a possible D match to TRBD1 (5 bases). V dropped 6 bases and J dropped 3 bases, with 9 bases sitting between them. CDR1 and CDR2 (germline): MGHDK, SYGVNS. The CDR3 consists of 12 residues. As DNA, the CDR3 is TGTGCCAGCAGGGGGCCGAACTACGAGCAGTACTTC. Translation: CASRGPNYEQYF.

The chain recombines TRBV5-4 with TRBJ2-3, with 11 nucleotides matching TRBD2. The CDR3 length is 16 residues. J was trimmed by 2 bases and V by 0 bases; bases with no gene match: 2. The germline gives CDR1 SGHNT, CDR2 YYREEE (reference sequence). The CDR3 DNA reads as TGTGCCAGCAGCTTGGGACTAGCGGGAAACACAGATACGCAGTATTTT. Translation: CASSLGLAGNTDTQYF.

The CDR3 DNA reads TGTGCCAGCAGTACCGCAGGGGGCGTGAACACTGAAGCTTTCTTT. Translation gives CASSTAGGVNTEAFF. The chain links TRBV6-5 to TRBJ1-1; 8 bases align to TRBD1. The CDR3 spans 15 residues. CDR1 and CDR2 (germline): MNHEY, SVGAGI. J lost 0 bases, V lost 5 bases, and 5 bases had no gene match.

This clone was observed once. The V call is TRBV6-5, the J call TRBJ1-2; perhaps TRBD1 as D (6 bases). Germline V CDR1 and CDR2: MNHEY, SVGAGI. Trimming removed 0 bases from V and 9 bases from J, with 14 bases in between. The CDR3 has 14 amino acids. In DNA, the CDR3 is TGTGCCAGCAGTTACTCGAGGGACATAACGCGCTACACCTTC. This translates into CASSYSRDITRYTF.

In this sample, this clone turned up a few times. The chain recombines TRBV28 with TRBJ1-5; TRBD1 is a possible D gene (5 bases). Trimming pared 3 bases from V and 3 bases from J, leaving 12 bases between. Looked up from germline, CDR1 is MDHEN and CDR2 is SYDVKM. This CDR3 contains 15 residues. As DNA, the CDR3 is TGTGCCAGCAGTTTGCTATCGGGGGACAATCAGCCCCAGCATTTT. Translation gives CASSLLSGDNQPQHF.

The CDR3 DNA reads TGTGCCAGCAGTTACATCAGGGATGAGCAGTTCTTC. This codes for CASSYIRDEQFF. The rearrangement links TRBV6-6 to TRBJ2-1; a possible D gene is TRBD1 (5 bases). V was trimmed by 2 bases and J by 8 bases, leaving 7 bases between them. The CDR3 contains 12 residues. The germline V gene has CDR1 MNHNY and CDR2 SVGAGI (reference sequence).

The rearrangement uses TRBV19 and TRBJ1-1, with TRBD1 identical over 7 bases. CDR1 is LNHDA and CDR2 is SQIVND in the germline V gene (reference sequence). Trimming at V came to 3 bases and at J to 5 bases, leaving 6 bases not matched to a gene. The CDR3 loop spans 14 amino acids. The CDR3 coding sequence is TGTGCCAGTAGTATCGACAGGGTGGGTACTGAAGCTTTCTTT. It translates to CASSIDRVGTEAFF.

The chain employs TRBV4-3 and TRBJ2-2, with 7 bases fitting TRBD1. V trimming: 4 bases; J trimming: 6 bases; junction bases outside the gene matches: 5. The CDR3 runs 14 residues. Germline CDR1 LGHNA, CDR2 YSLEER. This chain's CDR3 is CASSPQGEAGELFF. Written as DNA, the CDR3 is TGCGCCAGCAGCCCCCAGGGGGAAGCCGGGGAGCTGTTTTTT.

This clone has just one count. This rearrangement joins TRBV30 to TRBJ1-4; D is ambiguous. CDR3 length equals 15 residues. Looked up from germline, CDR1 is GTSNPN and CDR2 is SVGIG (reference sequence). Trimming removed 3 bases from V and 8 bases from J, with 19 bases in between. The CDR3: CAWRAGISGGEKLFF. The CDR3 DNA is TGTGCCTGGAGGGCAGGAATCAGCGGCGGGGAAAAACTGTTTTTT.

This clone has more than one count but fewer than ten. The gene calls are TRBV7-9 and TRBJ2-7, with 7 bases aligning to TRBD2. This CDR3 region has 15 residues. Trimming cost V 6 bases and J 7 bases; bases outside gene matches: 15. Per the germline V gene, CDR1 is SEHNR and CDR2 is FQNEAQ (reference sequence). The CDR3 coding sequence is TGTGCCAGCAGGGCCCCCTACGCGGGAGCGGGGGAGCAGTACTTC. Translation gives CASRAPYAGAGEQYF.

The chain couples TRBV19 to TRBJ2-1; no firm D call. The CDR3 has 11 amino acids. CDR1 and CDR2 (germline): LNHDA, SQIVND (reference sequence). V was shortened by 3 bases and J by 7 bases, with 4 bases between the two germline ends. The DNA of the CDR3 is TGTGCCAGTAGTATCCGGAATGAGCAGTTCTTC. Its protein is CASSIRNEQFF.

The CDR3 nucleotides read TGTGCCTGGAGTGTATACGTTCGGGAGCAGTACTTC. Its translation is CAWSVYVREQYF. The chain is built from TRBV30 and TRBJ2-7, with D hard to call. Germline V CDR1 and CDR2: GTSNPN, SVGIG (reference sequence). This CDR3 is 12 amino acids long. V lost 0 bases and J lost 7, with 10 bases in between.

The J gene is TRBJ1-2, the V gene TRBV5-4, with D possibly TRBD1 on 5 matching bases. The CDR3 sequence is 15 residues long. V was cut by 4 bases and J by 4 bases, with 17 bases left in between. Germline CDR1 SGHNT, CDR2 YYREEE (reference sequence). The CDR3 region has the DNA TGTGCCAGCAGCAATAGACAGATCCTTGGCTATGGCTACACCTTC. Its translation: CASSNRQILGYGYTF.

The gene calls are TRBV5-6 and TRBJ1-1; no firm D call. The V and J ends lost 4 bases and 0 bases respectively, with 10 bases between them. This CDR3 is built from 14 residues. Germline-derived CDR1 and CDR2 are SGHDT and YYEEEE. The CDR3 reads CASSEEGMNTEAFF. The CDR3 DNA is TGTGCCAGCAGCGAGGAGGGAATGAACACTGAAGCTTTCTTT.

The chain links TRBV5-1 to TRBJ1-1, with 7 bases that match TRBD1. Germline loops: CDR1 SGHRS, CDR2 YFSETQ. Losses at the gene ends were 4 bases for V and 2 bases for J; bases not matched to a gene: 11. The CDR3 is 16 amino acids. As DNA, the CDR3 is TGCGCCAGCAGCCCACAACCGACAGGGCCCAACACTGAAGCTTTCTTT. Amino acid sequence: CASSPQPTGPNTEAFF.

In its sample, this clone was seen once. CDR3 region: CASSYRGSYNEQFF. The CDR3 DNA follows: TGTGCCAGCAGTTACCGGGGGTCCTACAATGAGCAGTTCTTC. The chain recombines TRBV6-5 with TRBJ2-1, with a weak D call TRBD2 (6 bases). The CDR3 covers 14 residues. Germline V gene sequence: CDR1 MNHEY, CDR2 SVGAGI. V was trimmed by 2 bases and J by 1 base, leaving 6 bases between them.

This clone was detected once. The gene calls are TRBV14 and TRBJ2-3, with TRBD2 matching over 7 bases. CDR3 length equals 16 residues. J gave up 0 bases and V 5 bases, and 8 bases lay outside the gene matches. CDR1 and CDR2 from the germline V gene are SGHDN and FVKESK. CDR3 region: CASSGSGTPSTDTQYF. The CDR3 DNA sequence: TGTGCCAGCAGCGGGAGCGGGACCCCGAGCACAGATACGCAGTATTTT.

The CDR3 is CASSQFPYRQVNTEAFF. The CDR3 region has the DNA TGCGCCAGCAGTCAATTCCCCTATCGGCAGGTCAACACTGAAGCTTTCTTT. The V call is TRBV23-1, the J call TRBJ1-1, with D unresolved. TRBV23-1 is treated as an ORF (open reading frame) with a function not yet certain. The CDR3 totals 17 residues. Deletions cut 1 base from V and 2 bases from J, with 17 bases between.

V and J are TRBV7-9 and TRBJ2-2; 8 bases align to TRBD1. CDR1 SEHNR and CDR2 FQNEAQ come from the germline V gene (reference sequence). CDR3 size: 15 residues. Trimming removed 3 bases from V and 5 bases from J; junction bases left unmatched: 5. The CDR3 DNA follows: TGTGCCAGCAGCTTGAGGACAGGGAAGACCGGGGAGCTGTTTTTT. Translation gives CASSLRTGKTGELFF.

The chain is built from TRBV3-1 (or the pseudogene TRBV3-2) and TRBJ1-4; D call uncertain. V gave up 4 bases and J gave up 14 bases, with 14 bases separating them. Per the germline V gene, CDR1 is LGHDT and CDR2 is YNNKEL (reference sequence). This CDR3 comprises 12 residues. As DNA, the CDR3 is TGTGCCAGCAGCCCCGCCAGTCGCTCTCTGTTTTTT. It specifies CASSPASRSLFF.

The sample holds a few counts of this clone. J is TRBJ2-7 and V is TRBV10-3; a weak D match, TRBD1 (6 bases). V was pared by 3 bases and J by 2 bases, with 20 bases between. Germline V lookup: CDR1 ENHRY, CDR2 SYGVKD. This CDR3 is built from 17 residues. CDR3 sequence (DNA): TGTGCCATCAGTGACTTGGGCGTTCGCCAGGGGACCTACGAGCAGTACTTC. Its translation is CAISDLGVRQGTYEQYF.

J is TRBJ1-1 and V is TRBV5-1, with D possibly being TRBD1 (6 bases). CDR3 length: 14 residues. CDR1 SGHRS and CDR2 YFSETQ come from the germline V gene. The germline V and J ends were trimmed by 0 bases and 3 bases, with 9 bases remaining between them. The CDR3 is CASSLARGYTEAFF. Here the CDR3 DNA reads TGCGCCAGCAGCTTGGCCAGGGGCTACACTGAAGCTTTCTTT.

This clone has more than one count but fewer than ten. The chain couples TRBV24-1 to TRBJ2-3; no clear D. Germline V gives CDR1 KGHDR, CDR2 SFDVKD. Trimming removed 10 bases at V and 0 bases at J, with 7 bases between. This CDR3 is 12 amino acids long. DNA for the CDR3: TGTGCCACGGCAAGTAGCACAGATACGCAGTATTTT. Its protein is CATASSTDTQYF.

This chain links TRBV7-9 with TRBJ2-3; 10 bases match TRBD1. The J segment lost 3 bases and the V segment lost 1 base, leaving 4 bases of the junction unmatched. Germline CDR1 and CDR2: SEHNR and FQNEAQ (reference sequence). This CDR3 has 16 amino acids. The CDR3: CASSLDGTGVTDTQYF. CDR3 in DNA: TGTGCCAGCAGCTTAGACGGGACAGGGGTTACAGATACGCAGTATTTT.

The rearrangement links TRBV19 to TRBJ1-4; D ambiguous. Germline-derived CDR1 and CDR2 are LNHDA and SQIVND (reference sequence). Trimming removed 8 bases at V and 5 bases at J, with 18 bases between. CDR3 length equals 15 residues. The chain's CDR3 is CASSRRESSNEKLFF. Here the CDR3 DNA reads TGTGCCAGTTCACGCCGGGAGTCTTCGAATGAAAAACTGTTTTTT.

V usage is TRBV2 and J usage is TRBJ1-2; 7 bases fit TRBD1. The V gene end was trimmed by 6 bases and the J gene end by 8 bases; junction bases not matched to a gene: 6. CDR3 length: 12 amino acids. Germline V gene sequence: CDR1 SNHLY, CDR2 FYNNEI. CDR3 protein: CASRNLTGGYTF. As DNA, the CDR3 is TGTGCCAGCAGAAATTTGACAGGGGGCTACACCTTC.

This sequence joins TRBV4-1 and TRBJ1-1; a weak D match, TRBD1 (5 bases). The germline gives CDR1 MGHRA, CDR2 YSYEKL. The CDR3 runs to 16 residues. V lost 1 base to trimming and J lost 4 bases, with 16 bases between them. CDR3: CASSQAIAGGSTEAFF. The CDR3 bases are TGCGCCAGCAGCCAAGCTATCGCGGGGGGGAGCACTGAAGCTTTCTTT.

The chain has TRBV3-1 (or the pseudogene TRBV3-2) and TRBJ2-7, with TRBD2 identical over 8 bases. The CDR3 consists of 14 residues. The junction had 4 bases not matched to a gene; V was cut back by 4 bases and J by 2 bases. Germline-derived CDR1 and CDR2 are LGHDT and YNNKEL (reference sequence). In DNA form, the CDR3 reads TGTGCCAGCAGCCGTATAGCGGGAACCTACGAGCAGTACTTC. It yields the protein CASSRIAGTYEQYF.